A selection of T cell receptor beta chains follows, all from one sample in a study of blood T cell repertoires in COVID-19. This table comes from immunoSEQ multiplex PCR, and its TCRdb copy is limited to in-frame clones, with some not included. Among about 220,000 clones listed, 84% were seen once. Sequenced input: peripheral blood. The receptors derive from a middle-aged man who had recovered from COVID-19. Both conserved end residues are part of each CDR3. The order of the fields is V gene, J gene, clone size, D gene, CDR3 protein, CDR3 DNA. The D gene is left open where the match is weak. The size entry is marked missing in some rows and otherwise reads once, few, many or a size class.

v_call: TRBV7-9
j_call: TRBJ1-1
clone_size: NA
d_call: NA
cdr3_aa: CASTSRGDWTEAFF
cdr3_nt: TGTGCCAGCACCTCGCGGGGGGATTGGACTGAAGCTTTCTTT

v_call: TRBV27
j_call: TRBJ2-7
clone_size: NA
d_call: TRBD1
cdr3_aa: CASSLGTGGSYEQYF
cdr3_nt: TGTGCCAGCAGTCTTGGGACAGGGGGTTCGTACGAGCAGTACTTC

v_call: TRBV12-5
j_call: TRBJ1-2
clone_size: few
d_call: TRBD1
cdr3_aa: CASGQTGDYGYTF
cdr3_nt: TGTGCTAGTGGTCAAACAGGGGACTATGGCTACACCTTC

v_call: TRBV15
j_call: TRBJ2-1
clone_size: NA
d_call: TRBD2
cdr3_aa: CATSRDIRLAGGYEQFF
cdr3_nt: TGTGCCACCAGCAGGGATATAAGACTAGCGGGAGGGTATGAGCAGTTCTTC

v_call: TRBV5-4
j_call: TRBJ2-7
clone_size: NA
d_call: NA
cdr3_aa: CASSLAGNYEQYF
cdr3_nt: TGTGCCAGCAGCTTGGCAGGCAACTACGAGCAGTACTTC

v_call: TRBV7-8
j_call: TRBJ1-5
clone_size: NA
d_call: NA
cdr3_aa: CASSLSNRGDSNQPQHF
cdr3_nt: TGTGCCAGCAGCTTAAGCAATCGGGGTGATAGCAATCAGCCCCAGCATTTT

v_call: TRBV9
j_call: TRBJ1-2
clone_size: NA
d_call: NA
cdr3_aa: CASSATNRDGYTF
cdr3_nt: TGTGCCAGCAGCGCAACAAACAGGGACGGCTACACCTTC

v_call: TRBV4-1
j_call: TRBJ2-3
clone_size: NA
d_call: TRBD2
cdr3_aa: CASSQDPGGSGKNTQYF
cdr3_nt: TGCGCCAGCAGCCAAGATCCAGGCGGGAGTGGAAAGAATACGCAGTATTTT

v_call: TRBV9
j_call: TRBJ2-5
clone_size: NA
d_call: NA
cdr3_aa: CASSATPTRVQETQYF
cdr3_nt: TGTGCCAGCAGCGCCACCCCCACCAGGGTCCAAGAGACCCAGTACTTC

v_call: TRBV9
j_call: TRBJ1-1
clone_size: NA
d_call: NA
cdr3_aa: CASSAVQGVTEAFF
cdr3_nt: TGTGCCAGCAGCGCGGTACAGGGAGTCACTGAAGCTTTCTTT

v_call: TRBV5-1
j_call: TRBJ2-1
clone_size: NA
d_call: NA
cdr3_aa: CASSLTSVNEQFF
cdr3_nt: TGCGCCAGCAGCTTGACCTCAGTGAATGAGCAGTTCTTC

v_call: TRBV2
j_call: TRBJ2-7
clone_size: NA
d_call: TRBD1
cdr3_aa: CASRGGQAGYEQYF
cdr3_nt: TGTGCCAGCAGGGGGGGACAGGCCGGCTACGAGCAGTACTTC

v_call: TRBV7-9
j_call: TRBJ2-7
clone_size: few
d_call: TRBD1
cdr3_aa: CASSSTGGYEQYF
cdr3_nt: TGTGCCAGCAGCTCTACAGGGGGCTACGAGCAGTACTTC

v_call: TRBV27
j_call: TRBJ1-1
clone_size: NA
d_call: TRBD1
cdr3_aa: CASSKSWDRVRLDTEAFF
cdr3_nt: TGTGCCAGCAGTAAGAGCTGGGACAGGGTAAGGTTGGACACTGAAGCTTTCTTT

v_call: TRBV20-1
j_call: TRBJ1-4
clone_size: NA
d_call: NA
cdr3_aa: CSAGWDEKLFF
cdr3_nt: TGCAGTGCCGGGTGGGATGAAAAACTGTTTTTT

v_call: TRBV5-6
j_call: TRBJ1-3
clone_size: few
d_call: NA
cdr3_aa: CASSLWPGNTIYF
cdr3_nt: TGTGCCAGCAGCTTGTGGCCTGGAAACACCATATATTTT

v_call: TRBV2
j_call: TRBJ1-2
clone_size: medium-sized
d_call: NA
cdr3_aa: CASSGQSDPGYTF
cdr3_nt: TGTGCCAGCAGTGGGCAGAGCGATCCGGGCTACACCTTC

v_call: TRBV6-5
j_call: TRBJ2-7
clone_size: NA
d_call: TRBD1
cdr3_aa: CASRGTGTSLEQYF
cdr3_nt: TGTGCCAGCAGGGGGACAGGGACCTCTCTCGAGCAGTACTTC

v_call: TRBV5-5
j_call: TRBJ1-4
clone_size: NA
d_call: TRBD1
cdr3_aa: CASSTGVSTNEKLFF
cdr3_nt: TGTGCCAGCAGTACAGGGGTTTCAACTAATGAAAAACTGTTTTTT

v_call: TRBV12-3/TRBV12-4
j_call: TRBJ1-2
clone_size: once
d_call: NA
cdr3_aa: CASSSLDLYGYTF
cdr3_nt: TGTGCCAGCAGTTCTTTGGACTTATATGGCTACACCTTC

v_call: TRBV5-1
j_call: TRBJ2-1
clone_size: NA
d_call: NA
cdr3_aa: CASSLWDNYNEQFF
cdr3_nt: TGCGCCAGCAGCTTGTGGGACAACTACAATGAGCAGTTCTTC

v_call: TRBV4-3
j_call: TRBJ1-6
clone_size: once
d_call: NA
cdr3_aa: CASSQENRDNSPLHF
cdr3_nt: TGCGCCAGCAGCCAAGAGAACAGGGATAATTCACCCCTCCACTTT

v_call: TRBV7-2
j_call: TRBJ2-5
clone_size: NA
d_call: TRBD2
cdr3_aa: CASSFGTGGRGETQYF
cdr3_nt: TGTGCCAGCAGCTTCGGAACGGGAGGGCGGGGGGAGACCCAGTACTTC

v_call: TRBV7-8
j_call: TRBJ2-7
clone_size: once
d_call: NA
cdr3_aa: CASSQSAYEQYF
cdr3_nt: TGTGCCAGCAGCCAAAGTGCGTACGAGCAGTACTTC

v_call: TRBV6-2/TRBV6-3
j_call: TRBJ2-2
clone_size: NA
d_call: TRBD2
cdr3_aa: CASSYGTSGRAFELFF
cdr3_nt: TGTGCCAGCAGTTACGGGACTAGCGGGAGGGCCTTCGAGCTGTTTTTT

v_call: TRBV2
j_call: TRBJ2-7
clone_size: NA
d_call: TRBD2
cdr3_aa: CASSEGTSGTYEQYF
cdr3_nt: TGTGCCAGCAGTGAAGGTACTAGCGGAACCTACGAGCAGTACTTC

v_call: TRBV10-3
j_call: TRBJ1-2
clone_size: once
d_call: TRBD1
cdr3_aa: CAISESPDRANYGYTF
cdr3_nt: TGTGCCATCAGTGAGTCACCGGACAGGGCTAACTATGGCTACACCTTC

v_call: TRBV27
j_call: TRBJ2-5
clone_size: NA
d_call: NA
cdr3_aa: CASSSTRRAPETQYF
cdr3_nt: TGTGCCAGCAGTTCTACCCGGAGGGCTCCAGAGACCCAGTACTTC

v_call: TRBV2
j_call: TRBJ2-5
clone_size: NA
d_call: NA
cdr3_aa: CASSEAPREGLTQYF
cdr3_nt: TGTGCCAGCAGTGAAGCACCACGGGAAGGTTTAACCCAGTACTTC

v_call: TRBV6-1
j_call: TRBJ2-1
clone_size: NA
d_call: TRBD2
cdr3_aa: CASSESTSGFGEQFF
cdr3_nt: TGTGCCAGCAGTGAATCAACTAGCGGGTTCGGTGAGCAGTTCTTC

v_call: TRBV5-4
j_call: TRBJ2-7
clone_size: NA
d_call: TRBD2
cdr3_aa: CASSLGGGNSYEQYF
cdr3_nt: TGTGCCAGCAGCTTGGGCGGGGGTAACTCCTACGAGCAGTACTTC

v_call: TRBV20-1
j_call: TRBJ1-4
clone_size: NA
d_call: NA
cdr3_aa: CSASPGNNEKLFF
cdr3_nt: TGCAGTGCTAGTCCAGGGAATAATGAAAAACTGTTTTTT

v_call: TRBV4-1
j_call: TRBJ1-6
clone_size: NA
d_call: TRBD1
cdr3_aa: CASSQAGTGDGSPLHF
cdr3_nt: TGCGCCAGCAGCCAAGCCGGGACAGGGGATGGTTCACCCCTCCACTTT

v_call: TRBV10-3
j_call: TRBJ1-1
clone_size: NA
d_call: NA
cdr3_aa: CAISELDTEAFF
cdr3_nt: TGTGCCATCAGTGAGCTCGACACTGAAGCTTTCTTT

v_call: TRBV6-2/TRBV6-3
j_call: TRBJ1-2
clone_size: NA
d_call: NA
cdr3_aa: CASSYSPGSGYTF
cdr3_nt: TGTGCCAGCAGTTACTCTCCCGGGTCGGGCTACACCTTC

v_call: TRBV7-2
j_call: TRBJ1-5
clone_size: NA
d_call: TRBD1
cdr3_aa: CASSLMTGGRQPQHF
cdr3_nt: TGTGCCAGCAGCTTAATGACAGGGGGCCGTCAGCCCCAGCATTTT

v_call: TRBV12-5
j_call: TRBJ1-2
clone_size: NA
d_call: NA
cdr3_aa: CASGLVTNSLVGSPYGYTF
cdr3_nt: TGTGCTAGTGGTTTGGTAACCAACTCCTTGGTTGGGAGCCCATATGGCTACACCTTC

v_call: TRBV13
j_call: TRBJ1-4
clone_size: NA
d_call: TRBD1
cdr3_aa: CASSFMGQGDEKLFF
cdr3_nt: TGTGCCAGCAGCTTTATGGGACAGGGGGACGAAAAACTGTTTTTT

v_call: TRBV10-3
j_call: TRBJ1-3
clone_size: NA
d_call: TRBD1
cdr3_aa: CAISPMTGTSSGNTIYF
cdr3_nt: TGTGCCATCAGTCCGATGACAGGGACGAGCTCTGGAAACACCATATATTTT

v_call: TRBV5-1
j_call: TRBJ1-1
clone_size: NA
d_call: NA
cdr3_aa: CASSQEADTEAFF
cdr3_nt: TGCGCCAGCAGCCAAGAGGCAGACACTGAAGCTTTCTTT

v_call: TRBV12-3/TRBV12-4
j_call: TRBJ1-4
clone_size: NA
d_call: NA
cdr3_aa: CASSSRGEKLFF
cdr3_nt: TGTGCCAGCAGTAGCAGGGGTGAAAAACTGTTTTTT

v_call: TRBV7-2
j_call: TRBJ1-2
clone_size: NA
d_call: NA
cdr3_aa: CASSSDGHGGYTF
cdr3_nt: TGTGCCAGCAGCTCGGACGGACACGGGGGCTACACCTTC

v_call: TRBV13
j_call: TRBJ2-7
clone_size: NA
d_call: TRBD1
cdr3_aa: CASAARDRATYEQYF
cdr3_nt: TGTGCCAGCGCTGCCCGGGACAGGGCGACCTACGAGCAGTACTTC

v_call: TRBV7-8
j_call: TRBJ1-5
clone_size: NA
d_call: TRBD1
cdr3_aa: CASSSGQGRNQPQHF
cdr3_nt: TGTGCCAGCAGCTCGGGACAGGGTCGGAATCAGCCCCAGCATTTT

v_call: TRBV11-3
j_call: TRBJ2-1
clone_size: once
d_call: NA
cdr3_aa: CASSPPGAREQFF
cdr3_nt: TGTGCCAGCAGCCCTCCAGGGGCCCGGGAGCAGTTCTTC

v_call: TRBV24-1
j_call: TRBJ2-1
clone_size: NA
d_call: NA
cdr3_aa: CATSDSGAGEQFF
cdr3_nt: TGTGCCACCAGTGATTCAGGGGCGGGTGAGCAGTTCTTC

v_call: TRBV6-2/TRBV6-3
j_call: TRBJ2-1
clone_size: NA
d_call: TRBD2
cdr3_aa: CASSSNLGLANNEQFF
cdr3_nt: TGTGCCAGCAGCTCCAACCTCGGACTAGCTAATAATGAGCAGTTCTTC

v_call: TRBV10-1
j_call: TRBJ2-7
clone_size: few
d_call: NA
cdr3_aa: CASSAGGYEQYF
cdr3_nt: TGCGCCAGCAGTGCCGGGGGCTACGAGCAGTACTTC

v_call: TRBV11-2
j_call: TRBJ2-1
clone_size: once
d_call: NA
cdr3_aa: CASSLRWRQSSYNEQFF
cdr3_nt: TGTGCCAGCAGCCTGAGGTGGCGGCAGAGCTCCTACAATGAGCAGTTCTTC

v_call: TRBV11-2
j_call: TRBJ2-7
clone_size: NA
d_call: NA
cdr3_aa: CASSPPTGLSYEQYF
cdr3_nt: TGTGCCAGCAGCCCCCCGACAGGCCTCTCCTACGAGCAGTACTTC

v_call: TRBV7-9
j_call: TRBJ1-6
clone_size: NA
d_call: NA
cdr3_aa: CASSFQVSPLHF
cdr3_nt: TGTGCCAGCAGCTTTCAGGTCTCACCCCTCCACTTT

v_call: TRBV4-3
j_call: TRBJ2-4
clone_size: NA
d_call: TRBD2
cdr3_aa: CASSRSGLAENIQYF
cdr3_nt: TGCGCCAGCAGCCGGAGCGGACTAGCGGAAAACATTCAGTACTTC

v_call: TRBV6-6
j_call: TRBJ1-1
clone_size: NA
d_call: NA
cdr3_aa: CASSYSGTVGTEAFF
cdr3_nt: TGTGCCAGCAGTTACTCAGGGACTGTCGGGACTGAAGCTTTCTTT

v_call: TRBV7-9
j_call: TRBJ2-1
clone_size: NA
d_call: TRBD2
cdr3_aa: CASSMPGLGHEQFF
cdr3_nt: TGTGCCAGCAGCATGCCGGGACTAGGTCATGAGCAGTTCTTC